The rows below give T cell receptor beta chains drawn from one sample of a study of post-analysis software for immune sequencing data. Each CDR3 protein is one row after TCRdb ran MiXCR on the PCR reads. The profile shows hundreds of thousands of distinct CDR3 sequences, roughly 30% of them singletons. Sequenced: blood. Receptor source: a girl aged 5-17 years with multiple sclerosis. Each CDR3 is given with its conserved first and last residue. D genes are given only for firm matches. Some rows have no size entry. The others give once, few or many, or a class for an expanded clone.

TGTGCCAGCAGATTGGACAGCATGAACACTGAAGCTTTCTTT,CASRLDSMNTEAFF,.,TRBJ1-1,.,TRBV6-4
TGCGCCAGCAGCCAAGAGAGGGCCAGGGTAAATTCACCCCCCCACTTT,CASSQERARVNSPPHF,.,TRBJ1-6,.,TRBV4-3
TGTGCCAGCAGCCAAGTCCCCAGCACAGATACGCAGTATTTT,CASSQVPSTDTQYF,.,TRBJ2-3,.,TRBV14
TGTGCCAGCAGTAGAGCAGGAGATCGGCCTGAGCAGTTCTTC,CASSRAGDRPEQFF,.,TRBJ2-1,.,TRBV6-2/TRBV6-3
TGCGCCAGCAGCCAACAACGAGCGGGAGGGAACTCCTACGAGCAGTACTTC,CASSQQRAGGNSYEQYF,TRBD2,TRBJ2-7,many,TRBV4-3
TGCAGTGCTAGAGTCATAGGGCTAGCGGGAGATAGGAATGAGCAGTTCTTC,CSARVIGLAGDRNEQFF,TRBD2,TRBJ2-1,few,TRBV20-1
TGCAGTGCTAGCCTCGCGTTAGGGAACACCGGGGAGCTGTTTTTT,CSASLALGNTGELFF,.,TRBJ2-2,many,TRBV20-1
TGCAGCGTTAGGGACCAGCGGGACGGCTACGAGCAGTACTTC,CSVRDQRDGYEQYF,TRBD2,TRBJ2-7,.,TRBV29-1
TGTGCCAGCTCAACCTCCAGCGCCTTGGGGTATACGCAGTATTTT,CASSTSSALGYTQYF,.,TRBJ2-3,many,TRBV28
TGTGCCAGCAGCCAACCGGGACAGGCCTCCTACAATGAGCAGTTCTTC,CASSQPGQASYNEQFF,TRBD1,TRBJ2-1,.,TRBV3-1
TGCAGCGCCCGAGACCTTGTAGGCGGGGAGCGGTTTTTT,CSARDLVGGERFF,.,TRBJ2-2,.,TRBV29-1
TGTGCCATCAGTGAAGGAAGCGGCTACACCTTC,CAISEGSGYTF,.,TRBJ1-2,.,TRBV10-3
TGTGCCAGCAGCTTAGAAGTTAGCGCGAGAGTTGCCTCAGATACGCAGTATTTT,CASSLEVSARVASDTQYF,.,TRBJ2-3,.,TRBV7-2
TGTGCCAGCAGGTGGTCGTCAGACACAGATACGCAGTATTTT,CASRWSSDTDTQYF,.,TRBJ2-3,.,TRBV12-3/TRBV12-4
TGTGCCAGCGCCTCATCGGGACTTTTGAACACTGAAGCTTTCTTT,CASASSGLLNTEAFF,.,TRBJ1-1,.,TRBV28
TGTGCCAGCAGTGTCGCGGTGTATGGCTACACCTTC,CASSVAVYGYTF,.,TRBJ1-2,.,TRBV2
TGTGCCAGCAGCAAGACAGGGGCAGGGGAGACCCAGTACTTC,CASSKTGAGETQYF,TRBD1,TRBJ2-5,few,TRBV3-1
TGCACCCTCCGGGGCAGCTCCTACAATGAGCAGTTCTTC,CTLRGSSYNEQFF,.,TRBJ2-1,.,TRBV20-1
TGTGCCAGCGGAACAAACAATGAGCAGTTCTTC,CASGTNNEQFF,.,TRBJ2-1,few,TRBV7-9
TGTGCCAGCAGCCGGATTGGGGCTAGTGTCTACAATGAGCAGTTCTTC,CASSRIGASVYNEQFF,.,TRBJ2-1,few,TRBV7-2
TGTGCCACCAGTGTCAAGCGGGTATCGAACAATGAGCAGTTCTTC,CATSVKRVSNNEQFF,.,TRBJ2-1,.,TRBV24-1
TGTGCCAGCAGCTTAGCTTGGGGGGGGCATTACAATGAGCAGTTCTTC,CASSLAWGGHYNEQFF,.,TRBJ2-1,.,TRBV7-2
TGCAGAGCGGGGAAAGGGGTCTATGGCTACACCTTC,CRAGKGVYGYTF,.,TRBJ1-2,.,TRBV20-1
TGTGCCAGCAGCTCGTGGACTAGCGGGAGGCCTAGCTCCTACAATGAGCAGTTCTTC,CASSSWTSGRPSSYNEQFF,TRBD2,TRBJ2-1,.,TRBV7-8
TGTGCCAGCAGCGTGACCGGTTATAGCAATCAGCCCCAGCATTTT,CASSVTGYSNQPQHF,.,TRBJ1-5,few,TRBV7-9
TGCGCCAGCAGCCCCCGGTGGAGGGCCAACGTCCTGACTTTC,CASSPRWRANVLTF,.,TRBJ2-6,.,TRBV4-3
TGTGCCACCAGTGGACTAGCGGGAGATACGCAGTATTTT,CATSGLAGDTQYF,TRBD2,TRBJ2-3,few,TRBV24-1
TGCAGTGCAAGGACTAGGAGGTACAATGAGCAGTTCTTC,CSARTRRYNEQFF,TRBD2,TRBJ2-1,many,TRBV20-1
TGTGCCAGCAGCCCCGAGCCGCTGAGCTCCTACAATGAGCAGTTCTTC,CASSPEPLSSYNEQFF,.,TRBJ2-1,few,TRBV11-3
TGTGCCAGCAGTGAAGTTCGAGGCACCCGGTACTTC,CASSEVRGTRYF,.,TRBJ2-7,.,TRBV2
TGTGCCAGCAGTGAATCGGCTACACGCCGGGGGGAAGCTTTCTTT,CASSESATRRGEAFF,.,TRBJ1-1,once,TRBV2
TGTGCCAGCAGCCAAGATGCCAGAGCTGGAAACACCATATATTTT,CASSQDARAGNTIYF,.,TRBJ1-3,.,TRBV3-1
TGTGCCAGCAGTTTTGGTCCCAGCCTACAAGAGACCCAGTACTTC,CASSFGPSLQETQYF,.,TRBJ2-5,.,TRBV12-3/TRBV12-4
TGTGCCAGCGAGGGGAAACTCCTCTACAATGAGCAGTTCTTC,CASEGKLLYNEQFF,.,TRBJ2-1,.,TRBV11-2
TGTGCCAGCAGCCAAGATGGCGGACAGGCTTATTACGAGCAGTACTTC,CASSQDGGQAYYEQYF,TRBD1,TRBJ2-7,many,TRBV3-1
TGTGCCAGCAGGCCACCGACAGGGAAAGGTCAGCCCCAGCATTTT,CASRPPTGKGQPQHF,TRBD1,TRBJ1-5,.,TRBV12-3/TRBV12-4
TGCAGCGTCGACAGGGGGCTAATGGGCGAGACCCAGTACTTC,CSVDRGLMGETQYF,TRBD1,TRBJ2-5,many,TRBV29-1
TGCAGCGGGGCTGTGACAGTCTCCTACAATGAGCAGTTCTTC,CSGAVTVSYNEQFF,.,TRBJ2-1,few,TRBV29-1
TGCAGCGCCGGGACTAGCGGGGTTAGCACAGATACGCAGTATTTT,CSAGTSGVSTDTQYF,TRBD2,TRBJ2-3,few,TRBV29-1
TGTGCCAGCACCCCAAACTGGTCCAGGGGGTACTTC,CASTPNWSRGYF,.,TRBJ2-7,.,TRBV6-1
TGTGCCAGCAGCCCCTTGGGGCCAGGTAGGCCGAATGAGCAGTTCTTC,CASSPLGPGRPNEQFF,.,TRBJ2-1,.,TRBV7-9
TGTGCCAGCAGCTTGGGGGGGGGGTTGTCACCCTACGAGCAGTACTTC,CASSLGGGLSPYEQYF,TRBD2,TRBJ2-7,.,TRBV5-5
TGTGCCAGCAGCTCAAGGGCCAACACAGATACGCAGTATTTT,CASSSRANTDTQYF,.,TRBJ2-3,.,TRBV7-7
TGTGCCAGCAGTTTTGTACTTCAAGAGACCCAGTACTTC,CASSFVLQETQYF,.,TRBJ2-5,.,TRBV28
TGTGCCAGCTCACCTATTGGAAAAGGGACCCAGTACTTC,CASSPIGKGTQYF,.,TRBJ2-5,few,TRBV18
TGCAGCGCCACAATACCGGGGGCCTATGGCTACACCTTC,CSATIPGAYGYTF,.,TRBJ1-2,many,TRBV29-1